A selection of T cell receptor beta chains follows, all from one sample in a study of shared clonotypes between healthy human individuals. Clones were read by immunoSEQ multiplex PCR, and TCRdb kept only the in-frame ones, dropping some. Among fewer than 600,000 clones listed, around 79% were seen once. The sample was PBMCs. These receptors all stem from a woman between 40 and 55 years old in good health. Some clones in this sample may be carry-over from other donors' samples. Both conserved end residues are part of each CDR3. The D gene is left open where the match is weak. The listing skips clone size in some rows; elsewhere it reads once, few, many or a size class.

j_call | clone_size | v_call | d_call | cdr3_nt | cdr3_aa
TRBJ2-1 | once | TRBV29-1 | . | TGCAGCGTTGATGGGGCGCCGGGCGAAGGTGAGCAGTTCTTC | CSVDGAPGEGEQFF
TRBJ1-1 | . | TRBV4-1 | . | TGCGCCAGCAGCCAAGGGGTCTCGCAGGGGAGGAGGAACACTGAAGCTTTCTTT | CASSQGVSQGRRNTEAFF
TRBJ2-3 | . | TRBV5-1 | . | TGCGCCAGCAGCTCGACGGGCCGAACAAATACGCAGTATTTT | CASSSTGRTNTQYF
TRBJ1-1 | . | TRBV2 | . | TGTGCCAGCAGCGAAGAGGCACTGGGGAGACCAAAGCTTTCCTTT | CASSEEALGRPKLSF
TRBJ2-4 | . | TRBV5-4 | TRBD1 | TGTGCCAGCAGCTTGGGACAGGGCAAAGGCAAAAACATTCAGTACTTC | CASSLGQGKGKNIQYF
TRBJ1-2 | many | TRBV19 | TRBD1 | TGTGCCAGTACTGCGACAGGGTCGGGCTATGGCTACACCTTC | CASTATGSGYGYTF
TRBJ2-5 | . | TRBV6-5 | . | TGTGCCAGCAGTGGATTCCATCAAGAGACCCAGTACTTC | CASSGFHQETQYF
TRBJ2-1 | . | TRBV9 | . | TGTGCCAGCAGCGAGGGGGAACTAGAGTTTGAGCAGTTCTTC | CASSEGELEFEQFF
TRBJ2-5 | . | TRBV19 | . | TGTGCCAGTAGCTCCATGGCGGGGGCTACGAGAGGGACCCAGTACTTC | CASSSMAGATRGTQYF
TRBJ2-5 | once | TRBV10-3 | TRBD1 | TGTGCCATCGGCGGACAGGCCCAGGAGACCCAGTACTTC | CAIGGQAQETQYF
TRBJ2-5 | many | TRBV5-1 | . | TGCGCCAGCAGCTCGGGGGCCCAGGCCCTCCAAGAGACCCAGTACTTC | CASSSGAQALQETQYF
TRBJ2-1 | . | TRBV7-9 | TRBD2 | TGTGCCAGCAGCACCAAGCGGGAGGGCTACAATGAGCAGTTCTTC | CASSTKREGYNEQFF
TRBJ2-1 | . | TRBV6-6 | . | TGTGCCAGCAGGACCACCGATGAGCAGTTCTTC | CASRTTDEQFF
TRBJ1-5 | . | TRBV19 | . | TGTGCCAGTAGCCTAGGGGCGACGAATCAGCCCCAGCATTTT | CASSLGATNQPQHF
TRBJ2-3 | . | TRBV7-3 | TRBD2 | TGTGCCAGCAGCCCCGGACTAGCGGGACGCGCAGATACGCAGTATTTT | CASSPGLAGRADTQYF
TRBJ1-1 | . | TRBV5-1 | . | TGCGCCAGCAGCATACAGGGGAACACTGAAGCTTTCTTT | CASSIQGNTEAFF
TRBJ1-4 | . | TRBV28 | TRBD1 | TGTGCCAGCAGTGACTCGGACAGGGCGGTTGGAAAACTGTTTTTT | CASSDSDRAVGKLFF
TRBJ2-2 | . | TRBV6-5 | TRBD1 | TGTGCCAGCAGGCGGGACAGGCCGAACACCGGGGAGCTGTTTTTT | CASRRDRPNTGELFF
TRBJ1-2 | . | TRBV4-3 | . | TGCGCCAGCAGCCAAGATAGGGGGGTCGGCTATGGCTACACCTTC | CASSQDRGVGYGYTF
TRBJ2-5 | . | TRBV2 | TRBD2 | TGTGCCAGCACGGGACTAGCGGGGACCCAGTACTTC | CASTGLAGTQYF
TRBJ1-3 | . | TRBV11-2 | . | TGTGCCAGCCACCCCTGGGCTTTTGGAAACACCATATATTTT | CASHPWAFGNTIYF
TRBJ2-1 | . | TRBV30 | TRBD2 | TGTGCCGGGGGGGCTAGCGGGACTGAGCAGTTCTTC | CAGGASGTEQFF
TRBJ2-1 | . | TRBV18 | TRBD2 | TGTGCCAGCTCACCACTAGCGGGAGGGCCTTTGGATGAGCAGTTCTTC | CASSPLAGGPLDEQFF
TRBJ2-7 | . | TRBV18 | TRBD1 | TGTGCCAGCTCACCCATAGGGGGCACCGGGACAGGGTTCGACGAGCAGTACTTC | CASSPIGGTGTGFDEQYF
TRBJ2-5 | . | TRBV29-1 | . | TGCAGCGTTGAAGATCTGGGTGGCCAAGAGACCCAGTACTTC | CSVEDLGGQETQYF